These 29 T cell receptor beta chains were sequenced from one sample in a study of read filtering for tumor transcriptome and immune sequencing. From around 0.4 ug of RNA, a library with molecular barcoded alpha/delta and beta/gamma adaptors was made. In TCRdb, the reads were re-called with MiXCR into one record per CDR3 protein. The sample contains some 46,000 distinct CDR3 sequences, over 9.5% of which appear only once. Sequenced input: a population of CD138-negative cells sorted from bone marrow. All receptors derive from a donor over 35 with multiple myeloma.

This clonotype showed up many times. The chain couples TRBV30 to TRBJ2-1; TRBD1 might be the D (5 bases). Trimming took off 2 bases at V and 4 bases at J, with 12 bases between the two ends. There are 14 residues in the CDR3. The germline CDR1 and CDR2 sequences are GTSNPN and SVGIG (reference sequence). The CDR3 spells CAWSLGHLYNEQFF. In DNA form, the CDR3 reads TGTGCCTGGAGTCTCGGACACCTTTACAATGAGCAGTTCTTC.

This clonotype has ten or more counts. The rearrangement links TRBV2 to TRBJ2-1; D remains unclear. The germline V gene encodes CDR1 SNHLY and CDR2 FYNNEI. CDR3 length: 12 amino acids. The V end lost 8 bases, the J end lost 6 bases, and 11 bases lay between the germline ends. DNA for the CDR3: TGTGCCAGCTCCCCGGTTAGCAATGAGCAGTTCTTC. Translated, it gives CASSPVSNEQFF.

About this clonotype: A single base separates this from a much larger clone, so it may be a read error. This CDR3 is missing its conserved last phenylalanine or tryptophan, likely due to a read error. This chain connects TRBV20-1 to TRBJ2-5; D is possibly TRBD1 (5 bases). V lost 0 bases to trimming and J lost 5 bases, with 7 bases between them. This CDR3 region has 12 residues. Germline loops: CDR1 DFQATT, CDR2 SNEGSKA (reference sequence). For the CDR3, the DNA is TGCAGTGCTAGAGACAGGGCCGAGACCCAGTACCTC. Its translation is CSARDRAETQYL.

The sample holds many counts of this clonotype. This chain connects TRBV25-1 to TRBJ2-2; D might be TRBD2 (5 bases). Germline lookup yields CDR1 MGHDK and CDR2 SYGVNS. Trimming removed 3 bases from V and 4 bases from J, with 12 bases in between. The CDR3 is 15 amino acids. In DNA form, the CDR3 reads TGTGCCAGCAGTGACCCAACTAGTGCCACCGGGGAGCTGTTTTTT. It codes for CASSDPTSATGELFF.

Many counts were recorded for this clonotype. The chain combines TRBV18 with TRBJ2-5; no clear D gene. The length of the CDR3 is 14 residues. V lost 3 bases and J 4 bases, leaving 12 bases between the germline ends. Germline V gives CDR1 KGHSH, CDR2 LQKENI. The DNA for the CDR3 is TGTGCCAGCTCACCGCCGCGCTCATTAGAGACCCAGTACTTC. This sequence encodes CASSPPRSLETQYF.

The CDR3 region is CASSPPGQGFGPQHF. The CDR3, as DNA: TGTGCCAGCAGCCCCCCGGGACAGGGATTCGGGCCCCAGCATTTT. The chain uses TRBV7-3 and TRBJ1-5, with TRBD1 matching 9 bases. Trimming at V came to 5 bases and at J to 9 bases, leaving 11 bases not matched to a gene. The CDR3 extends over 15 amino acids. Germline CDR1 SGHTA, CDR2 FQGTGA.

This clonotype showed up many times. J is TRBJ1-4 and V is TRBV30; D not certain. There are 16 residues in the CDR3. The V gene's germline CDR1 is GTSNPN and CDR2 SVGIG (reference sequence). Trimming stripped 4 bases from V and 2 bases from J, with 17 bases between. CDR3 DNA: TGTGCCTGGACTCCCGGTGGCATCCCGACTAATGAAAAACTGTTTTTT. This sequence encodes CAWTPGGIPTNEKLFF.

Regarding this clonotype: A read error may account for a junction end that differs from germline. The CDR3 DNA sequence: TGCGGTGCTATTCTGGGTTTTGCAACTAATGAAAAACTGTTTTTC. It specifies CGAILGFATNEKLFF. The chain combines TRBV20-1 with TRBJ1-4, with D unclear. This CDR3 contains 15 residues. Germline CDR1 reads DFQATT; CDR2 reads SNEGSKA (reference sequence).

This clonotype appeared many times. The chain joins TRBV6-5 to TRBJ1-1, with D possibly being TRBD1 (6 bases). The germline V and J ends were trimmed by 5 bases and 1 base, with 11 bases remaining between them. The CDR3 length is 14 residues. In germline, CDR1 is MNHEY, CDR2 SVGAGI. The CDR3 loop reads CASSRLQGNTEAFF. CDR3 nucleotides: TGTGCCAGCAGTCGCTTACAGGGGAACACTGAAGCTTTCTTT.

In its sample, this clonotype was seen many times. The V call is TRBV7-8, the J call TRBJ2-3; maybe TRBD1 (5 bases). The CDR3 totals 14 residues. Germline CDR1 SGHVS, CDR2 FQNEAQ. V lost 1 base and J 8 bases, leaving 13 bases between the germline ends. The CDR3: CASSLDRQQGTQYF. CDR3 nucleotides: TGTGCCAGCAGCTTAGATAGACAGCAGGGTACGCAGTATTTT.

For this clonotype: The junction departs from the called germline gene at one end, perhaps through a read error. The V and J genes are TRBV2 and TRBJ2-5; 11 nucleotides line up with TRBD2. Germline assignment: CDR1 SNHLY and CDR2 FYNNEI. CDR3 length equals 14 residues. CDR3 region: CASRIAGGGETQCF. CDR3 nucleotide sequence: TGTGCCAGCAGGATAGCGGGAGGGGGAGAGACCCAGTGCTTC.

This clonotype showed up many times. V gene TRBV11-3 combines with J gene TRBJ2-7, with D perhaps matching TRBD1 (5 bases). Trimming removed 5 bases at V and 1 base at J, with 9 bases between. This CDR3 region has 13 residues. The germline V gene encodes CDR1 SGHNT and CDR2 YENEEA. The CDR3, as DNA: TGTGCCAGCAGCCACAGGACATCCTACGAGCAGTACTTC. It encodes CASSHRTSYEQYF.

This clonotype was found many times. The rearrangement joins TRBV28 to TRBJ2-1; D gene unclear. Trimming took off 2 bases at V and 8 bases at J, with 10 bases between the two ends. From germline, CDR1 is MDHEN and CDR2 SYDVKM. CDR3 length: 13 residues. This chain's CDR3 is CASSLSLDDEQFF. The CDR3 DNA follows: TGTGCCAGCAGTTTAAGCCTGGACGATGAGCAGTTCTTC. Drawing the rest from reference TRBV28 and TRBJ2-1, the complete variable domain is DVKVTQSSRYLVKRTGEKVFLECVQDMDHENMFWYRQDPGLGLRLIYFSYDVKMKEKGDIPEGYSVSREKKERFSLILESASTNQTSMYLCASSLSLDDEQFFGPGTRLTVL.

Details on this clonotype: Relative to the germline gene, one junction end is altered; a read error may explain this. CDR3 loop: CASTRNVQFF. In DNA form, the CDR3 reads TGTGCTAGCACGCGCAATGTGCAGTTCTTC. The chain is built from TRBV2 and TRBJ2-1, with D uncertain. Per the germline V gene, CDR1 is SNHLY and CDR2 is FYNNEI. CDR3 size: 10 residues.

This clonotype was detected ten times or more. This CDR3 is CASSFQGQETQYF. In nucleotides, the CDR3 is TGTGCCAGCAGCTTCCAGGGCCAAGAGACCCAGTACTTC. The V call is TRBV7-2, the J call TRBJ2-5, with a possible D match to TRBD1 (5 bases). Germline V CDR1 and CDR2: SGHTA, FQGNSA. With 3 bases removed from V and 1 base from J, the gap between germline ends came to 6 bases. The CDR3 has 13 amino acids.

Regarding this clonotype: A much larger clonotype is one base distant, so this may be a read error. This chain connects TRBV20-1 to TRBJ1-2, with D hard to call. The germline gives CDR1 DFQATT, CDR2 SNEGSKA (reference sequence). Trimming stripped 2 bases from V and 6 bases from J, with 22 bases between. This CDR3 spans 16 amino acids. CDR3 sequence reads: CSARNYSGRRNDGYTF. The CDR3 DNA follows: TGCAGTGCTAGAAATTACTCGGGCAGGAGGAATGATGGCTACACCTTC.

This clonotype showed up just a few times. The chain carries TRBV29-1 and TRBJ2-2; D is undetermined. With 7 bases removed from V and 2 bases from J, the gap between germline ends came to 14 bases. Germline-derived CDR1 and CDR2 are SQVTM and ANQGSEA. This CDR3 is built from 14 residues. DNA of the CDR3: TGCAGCGCTACCAGAGACATTAACACCGGGGAGCTGTTTTTT. It codes for CSATRDINTGELFF.

The sample holds many counts of this clonotype. The chain combines TRBV4-1 with TRBJ2-3, with D uncertain. Trimming removed 3 bases from V and 2 bases from J, with 15 bases in between. CDR3 length equals 16 residues. Germline-derived CDR1 and CDR2 are MGHRA and YSYEKL. The CDR3 protein is CASSHGPERITDTQYF. In DNA form, the CDR3 reads TGCGCCAGCAGCCACGGTCCAGAACGGATCACAGATACGCAGTATTTT.

This clonotype was counted ten times or more. The genes are TRBV7-2 and TRBJ2-2, with TRBD2 matching over 10 bases. V lost 4 bases, J lost 4 bases, and 0 bases stayed unmatched. The germline V gene encodes CDR1 SGHTA and CDR2 FQGNSA. The CDR3 consists of 14 residues. CDR3 amino acids: CASSSSGGTGELFF. CDR3 sequence (DNA): TGTGCCAGCAGCTCTAGCGGGGGCACCGGGGAGCTGTTTTTT.

Remarks on this clonotype: A far larger clone lies a single base away; this is likely a read error. The J gene is TRBJ2-4, the V gene TRBV11-2; 7 bases agree with TRBD2. Germline CDR1 is SGHAT and CDR2 is FQNNGV. The length of the CDR3 is 13 residues. After removal of 5 bases from V and 3 bases from J, the junction contained 1 base not matched to a gene. The CDR3 DNA follows: TGTGCCAGCAGCCCGGGAGGCAAAAACATTCAGTACTTC. Translated: CASSPGGKNIQYF.

This clonotype was counted many times. The chain links TRBV10-3 to TRBJ1-1; D ambiguous. CDR3 length: 14 residues. V lost 6 bases to trimming and J lost 5 bases, with 16 bases between them. Germline V lookup: CDR1 ENHRY, CDR2 SYGVKD. CDR3 region: CAIREKGYVTEAFF. The CDR3 nucleotides read TGTGCCATCAGGGAGAAGGGTTATGTGACTGAAGCTTTCTTT.

Turning to this clonotype: A clone one base away is much larger, so this may be a read error. DNA for the CDR3: TGTGCCAGCGGCCGATCGGACGAGCAGTACTTC. Residues: CASGRSDEQYF. This chain connects TRBV3-1 to TRBJ2-7; D is unresolved. The germline V gene encodes CDR1 LGHDT and CDR2 YNNKEL (reference sequence). With 8 bases removed from V and 5 bases from J, the gap between germline ends came to 10 bases. There are 11 residues in the CDR3.

This clonotype was counted at least ten times. V is TRBV7-2 and J is TRBJ2-3; TRBD2 matches at 9 bases. This CDR3 comprises 17 residues. Trimming at V came to 5 bases and at J to 1 base, leaving 10 bases not matched to a gene. Per germline, CDR1 SGHTA and CDR2 FQGNSA. This CDR3 is CASSPGQRGDGTDTQYF. CDR3 DNA sequence: TGTGCCAGCAGCCCAGGGCAGCGGGGGGATGGCACAGATACGCAGTATTTT.

J is TRBJ2-1 and V is TRBV18; tentative D call: TRBD1 (6 bases). Between the trimmed V and J ends, which lost 3 bases and 12 bases, there was a span of 21 bases. CDR3 length equals 15 residues. Looked up from germline, CDR1 is KGHSH and CDR2 is LQKENI. The CDR3 loop reads CASSPIGQSRSGQFF. As DNA, the CDR3 is TGTGCCAGCTCACCTATTGGACAGAGTCGTAGTGGGCAGTTCTTC.

At least ten counts were recorded for this clonotype. The rearrangement joins TRBV6-6 to TRBJ2-3; the match to TRBD2 covers 13 bases. The germline gives CDR1 MNHNY, CDR2 SVGAGI (reference sequence). Germline trimming cut 7 bases from V and 0 bases from J; bases unmatched to any gene: 13. This CDR3 is 19 amino acids long. The CDR3 nucleotides read TGTGCCAGCACTCGACTTGGACTAGCGGGAGCCGCGAGCACAGATACGCAGTATTTT. Encoded protein: CASTRLGLAGAASTDTQYF.

This clonotype is judged medium-sized. The chain uses TRBV10-3 and TRBJ2-1, with a weak D call TRBD2 (5 bases). Trimming removed 9 bases at V and 0 bases at J, with 9 bases between. Germline V gene sequence: CDR1 ENHRY, CDR2 SYGVKD. The CDR3 has 13 residues. The CDR3: CAIQLDSYNEQFF. The CDR3 nucleotides are TGTGCCATTCAACTAGACTCCTACAATGAGCAGTTCTTC.

This clonotype appeared many times. This chain joins TRBV6-5 and TRBJ2-2, with TRBD2 matching over 8 bases. J gave up 4 bases and V 10 bases, and 11 bases lay outside the gene matches. The germline CDR1 and CDR2 sequences are MNHEY and SVGAGI. The CDR3 sequence is 15 residues long. CDR3 bases: TGTGCCACCAGACGGGGGGGGACGGCCACCGGGGAGCTGTTTTTT. Amino acids: CATRRGGTATGELFF.

This clonotype was seen repeatedly, ten times or more. This chain connects TRBV7-2 to TRBJ2-5; perhaps TRBD2 as D (5 bases). V lost 0 bases to trimming and J lost 5 bases, with 13 bases between them. The germline CDR1 and CDR2 sequences are SGHTA and FQGNSA. The CDR3 is made up of 15 amino acids. CDR3 sequence (DNA): TGTGCCAGCAGCTTAGCCCATGGCCAGCGGGAGACCCAGTACTTC. Translating it yields CASSLAHGQRETQYF.

In its sample, this clonotype was seen many times. The V and J genes are TRBV29-1 and TRBJ2-3; weak D call: TRBD2 (5 bases). CDR1 is SQVTM and CDR2 is ANQGSEA in the germline V gene. CDR3 size: 14 residues. The V end was cut by 2 bases, the J end by 5 bases, with 14 bases between. The CDR3: CSVESGSGEDTQYF. The CDR3, as DNA: TGCAGCGTTGAAAGTGGGAGTGGTGAAGATACGCAGTATTTT.